This TCR beta chain was captured by sequencing in a study of blood T cell repertoires in COVID-19. Assay used: immunoSEQ multiplex PCR; TCRdb lists only in-frame clones, some missing. The data hold approximately 46,000 clones, with around 90% observed a single time. The sequenced sample consisted of peripheral blood. This TCR came from a man aged 50 to 59 with active COVID-19.

Written as DNA, the CDR3 is TGTGCCAGCAGTTTAACCGGGACAGGGAGATGGGGCTACACCTTC. This encodes CASSLTGTGRWGYTF. This chain uses TRBV27 with TRBJ1-2, with 9 bases that match TRBD1. Unmatched junction bases numbered 9, after V lost 2 bases and J lost 8 bases. This CDR3 comprises 15 residues. Germline loops: CDR1 MNHEY, CDR2 SMNVEV (reference sequence).